This TCR beta chain comes out of a study of T cell responses to AZD1222 COVID-19 vaccine. To note about this clone: The antigen remains undetermined.

Repertoires were generated with immunoSEQ multiplex PCR, while TCRdb's copy carries only in-frame clones and drops some. The repertoire holds roughly 120,000 clones, about 88% seen once, with roughly 4% in the top ten. General study points: A mostly white British donor set with more females was recruited, and clonal diversity was possibly underestimated. The study identified only five or six AZD1222 recipients as seropositive at baseline.

CDR1 is MNHEY, CDR2 SMNVEV, per germline (reference sequence). The CDR3 contains 12 residues. V dropped 6 bases and J dropped 10 bases, with 15 bases sitting between them. Sample: peripheral blood, taken on day 0 of AZD1222 vaccination. This sequence was found in an adult in good health. The chain recombines TRBV27 with TRBJ1-1; perhaps TRBD1 as D (5 bases). DNA for the CDR3: TGTGCCAGCAGCCACCTTGGGGGGGGAGCTTTCTTT. Translated: CASSHLGGGAFF.